The entry below describes one T cell receptor beta chain. The target antigen is unknown. For TCR beta, libraries came from iRepertoire HTBI primers and Arm-PCR of CDR3 regions. TCRdb reprocessed the multiplex PCR reads with MiXCR, giving one entry per CDR3 protein. This sample yields some 370,000 distinct CDR3 sequences, of which approximately 12% are seen a single time; 18% belongs to the top ten. This sample was taken from a study of regulatory T cells in long-lasting Graves disease. Whole-study findings and limits: Persistent Graves' patients showed a TCR diversity that was lower than that of newly diagnosed ones.

Time point reported: newly diagnosed GD, antithyroid drugs for less than 3 months. RNA isolated from PBMCs was used to make the TCR library. American Thyroid Association guidelines served as the basis for diagnosing Graves' disease. Germline V lookup: CDR1 SGHAT, CDR2 FQNNGV. V was shortened by 5 bases and J by 4 bases, with 18 bases between the two germline ends. The CDR3 has 17 amino acids. These data were also filed under a second study, of T cells in Graves' hyperthyroidism and ophthalmopathy. That study reports: The primer set for the first-round RT-PCR of the TCR CDR3 was HTBI.

The rearrangement uses TRBV11-2 and TRBJ2-6; D not certain. The specimen was peripheral blood mononuclear cells (PBMCs), collected at new diagnosis, from a patient treated with antithyroid drugs. This clonotype was sampled from a woman in her late teens or twenties with Graves disease. The CDR3 loop reads CASSRLLRATGANVLTF. CDR3 in DNA: TGTGCCAGCAGCAGGCTACTAAGGGCAACCGGGGCCAACGTCCTGACTTTC.